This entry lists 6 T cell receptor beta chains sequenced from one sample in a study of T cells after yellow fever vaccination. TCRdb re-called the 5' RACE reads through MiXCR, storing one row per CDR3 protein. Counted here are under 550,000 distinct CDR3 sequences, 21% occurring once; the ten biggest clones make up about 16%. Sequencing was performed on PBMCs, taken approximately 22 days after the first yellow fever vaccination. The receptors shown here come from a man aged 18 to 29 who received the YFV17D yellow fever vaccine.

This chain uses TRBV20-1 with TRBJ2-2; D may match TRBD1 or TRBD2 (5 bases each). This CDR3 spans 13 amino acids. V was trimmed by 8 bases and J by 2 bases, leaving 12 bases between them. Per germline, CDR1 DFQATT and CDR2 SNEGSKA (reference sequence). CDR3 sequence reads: CSTRDANTGELFF. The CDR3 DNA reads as TGCAGTACAAGGGACGCAAACACCGGGGAGCTGTTTTTT.

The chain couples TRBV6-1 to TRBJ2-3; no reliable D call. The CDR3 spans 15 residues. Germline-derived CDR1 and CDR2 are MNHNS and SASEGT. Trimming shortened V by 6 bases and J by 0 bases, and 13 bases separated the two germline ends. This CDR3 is CASSPKVSSTDTQYF. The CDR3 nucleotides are TGTGCCAGCAGCCCTAAGGTCTCGAGCACAGATACGCAGTATTTT.

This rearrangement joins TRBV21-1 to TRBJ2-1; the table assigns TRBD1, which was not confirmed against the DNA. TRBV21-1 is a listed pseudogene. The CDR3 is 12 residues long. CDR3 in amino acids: CATDDRGNEQFF. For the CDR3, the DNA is TGTGCCACCGATGACAGGGGCAATGAGCAGTTCTTC.

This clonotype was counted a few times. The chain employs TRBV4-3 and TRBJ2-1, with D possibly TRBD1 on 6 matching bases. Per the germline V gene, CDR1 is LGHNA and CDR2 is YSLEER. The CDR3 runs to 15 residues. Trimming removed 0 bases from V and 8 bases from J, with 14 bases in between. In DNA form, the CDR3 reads TGCGCCAGCAGCCAAGATTACAGGGAGTCCGATGAGCAGTTCTTC. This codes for CASSQDYRESDEQFF.

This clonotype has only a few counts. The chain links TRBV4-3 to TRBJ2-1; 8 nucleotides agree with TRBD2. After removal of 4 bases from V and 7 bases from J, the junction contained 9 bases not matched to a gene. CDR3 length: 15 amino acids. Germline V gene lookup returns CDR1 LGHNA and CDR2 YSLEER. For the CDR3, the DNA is TGCGCCAGCAGCCGCGTCACGGGGGGGTTTAATGAGCAGTTCTTC. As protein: CASSRVTGGFNEQFF.

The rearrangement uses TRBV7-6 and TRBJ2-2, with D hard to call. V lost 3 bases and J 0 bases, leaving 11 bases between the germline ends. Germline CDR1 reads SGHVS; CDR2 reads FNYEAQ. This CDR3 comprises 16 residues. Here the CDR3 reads CASSFQDITNTGELFF. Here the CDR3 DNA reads TGTGCCAGCAGCTTCCAGGATATCACGAACACCGGGGAGCTGTTTTTT.